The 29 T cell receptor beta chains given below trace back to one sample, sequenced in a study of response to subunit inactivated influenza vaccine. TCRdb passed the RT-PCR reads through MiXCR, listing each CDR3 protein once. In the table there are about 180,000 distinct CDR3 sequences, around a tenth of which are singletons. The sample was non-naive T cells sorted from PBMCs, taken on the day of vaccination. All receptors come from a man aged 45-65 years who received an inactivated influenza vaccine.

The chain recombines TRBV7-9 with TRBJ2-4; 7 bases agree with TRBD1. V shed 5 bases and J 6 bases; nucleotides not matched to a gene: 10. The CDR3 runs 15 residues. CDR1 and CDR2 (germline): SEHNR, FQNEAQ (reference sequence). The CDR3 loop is CASSPRTGIGNIQYF. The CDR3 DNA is TGTGCCAGCAGCCCGAGGACAGGTATTGGAAACATTCAGTACTTC.

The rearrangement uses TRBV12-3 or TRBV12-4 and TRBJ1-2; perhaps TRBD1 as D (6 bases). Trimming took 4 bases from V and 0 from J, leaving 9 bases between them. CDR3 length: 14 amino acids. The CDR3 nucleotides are TGTGCCAGCAGTTACAGGGTAGCTAACTATGGCTACACCTTC. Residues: CASSYRVANYGYTF.

CDR3 amino acids: CASSSPLAGGRTHEQYF. CDR3 sequence (DNA): TGTGCCAGCAGTTCCCCCCTGGCGGGGGGCAGAACCCACGAGCAGTACTTC. The V gene is TRBV28, the J gene TRBJ2-7; 8 bases are a match to TRBD2. CDR1 is MDHEN, CDR2 SYDVKM, per germline. This CDR3 spans 17 amino acids. J gave up 5 bases and V 4 bases, and 16 bases lay outside the gene matches.

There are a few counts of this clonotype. CDR3 residues: CASRGSTETQYF. CDR3 in DNA: TGTGCCAGCAGGGGGTCAACGGAGACCCAGTACTTC. This rearrangement joins TRBV2 to TRBJ2-5, with D unclear. The CDR3 contains 12 residues. Deletions cut 6 bases from V and 5 bases from J, with 10 bases between. Germline assignment: CDR1 SNHLY and CDR2 FYNNEI.

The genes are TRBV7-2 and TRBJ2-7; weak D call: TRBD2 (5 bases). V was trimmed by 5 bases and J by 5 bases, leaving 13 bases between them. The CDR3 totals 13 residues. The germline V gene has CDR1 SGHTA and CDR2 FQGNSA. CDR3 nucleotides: TGTGCCAGCAGCATTACTAACGGGAACGAGCAGTACTTC. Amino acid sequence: CASSITNGNEQYF.

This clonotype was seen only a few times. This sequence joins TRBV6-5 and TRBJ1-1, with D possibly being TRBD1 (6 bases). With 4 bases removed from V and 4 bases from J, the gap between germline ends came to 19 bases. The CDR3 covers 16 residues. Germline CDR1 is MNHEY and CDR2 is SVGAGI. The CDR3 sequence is CASSFSLTIGGTEAFF. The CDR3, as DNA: TGTGCCAGCAGTTTCAGTCTCACTATAGGGGGCACTGAAGCTTTCTTT.

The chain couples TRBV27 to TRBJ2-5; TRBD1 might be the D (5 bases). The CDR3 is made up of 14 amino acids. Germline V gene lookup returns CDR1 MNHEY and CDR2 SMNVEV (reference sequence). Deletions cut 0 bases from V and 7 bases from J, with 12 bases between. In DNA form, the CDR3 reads TGTGCCAGCAGTTTATCAGGGGCTTATCGGACCCAGTACTTC. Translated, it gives CASSLSGAYRTQYF.

As DNA, the CDR3 is TGTGCCAGCAGCGACGCGGCAGGGTTATCGGGCGAGCAGTACTTC. This sequence encodes CASSDAAGLSGEQYF. The rearrangement joins TRBV7-2 to TRBJ2-7; D may be TRBD1 (5 bases). Germline V gene sequence: CDR1 SGHTA, CDR2 FQGNSA. The CDR3 has 15 amino acids. V was cut by 5 bases and J by 6 bases, with 20 bases left in between.

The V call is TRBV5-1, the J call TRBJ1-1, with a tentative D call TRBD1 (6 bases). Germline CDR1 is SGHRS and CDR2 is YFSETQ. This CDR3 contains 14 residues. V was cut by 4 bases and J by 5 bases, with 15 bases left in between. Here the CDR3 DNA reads TGCGCCAGCAGCAGTACAGGGCAGGGGACTGAAGCTTTCTTT. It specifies CASSSTGQGTEAFF.

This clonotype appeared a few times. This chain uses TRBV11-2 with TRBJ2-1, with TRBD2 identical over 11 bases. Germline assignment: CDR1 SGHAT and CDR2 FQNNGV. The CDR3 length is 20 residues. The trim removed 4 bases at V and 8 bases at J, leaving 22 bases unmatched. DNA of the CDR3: TGTGCCAGCAGCTCGCTCGGGGGTGGCTTAGCGGGAGGGATTGTAGATGAGCAGTTCTTC. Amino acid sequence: CASSSLGGGLAGGIVDEQFF.

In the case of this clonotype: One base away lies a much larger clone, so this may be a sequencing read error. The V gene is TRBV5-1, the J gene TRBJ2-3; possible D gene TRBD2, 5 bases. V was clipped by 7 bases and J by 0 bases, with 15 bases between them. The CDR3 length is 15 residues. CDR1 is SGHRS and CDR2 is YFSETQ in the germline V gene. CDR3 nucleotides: TGCGCCAGCGTTAAGCGGAACTCAAGCACAGATACGCAGTATTTT. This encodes CASVKRNSSTDTQYF.

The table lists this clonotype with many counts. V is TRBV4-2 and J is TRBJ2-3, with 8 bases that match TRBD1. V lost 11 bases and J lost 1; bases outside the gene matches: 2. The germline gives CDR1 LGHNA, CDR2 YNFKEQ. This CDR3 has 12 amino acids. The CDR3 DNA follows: TGTGCCGCGGGACAGGGCACAGATACGCAGTATTTT. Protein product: CAAGQGTDTQYF.

DNA of the CDR3: TGTGCCAGCAGGTTAGCGGGGGGCCTAACAGATACGCAGTATTTT. Protein: CASRLAGGLTDTQYF. This chain connects TRBV5-6 to TRBJ2-3; 10 positions agree with TRBD2. This CDR3 is built from 15 residues. CDR1 is SGHDT and CDR2 is YYEEEE in the germline V gene. The J segment lost 3 bases and the V segment lost 5 bases, leaving 6 bases of the junction unmatched.

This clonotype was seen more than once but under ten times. The CDR3: CASSPRGSVTDTQYF. CDR3 in DNA: TGTGCCAGCAGCCCTAGGGGGTCCGTCACAGATACGCAGTATTTT. This rearrangement joins TRBV7-9 to TRBJ2-3, with D possibly being TRBD1 (6 bases). Germline V gene lookup returns CDR1 SEHNR and CDR2 FQNEAQ (reference sequence). The CDR3 is made up of 15 amino acids. Trimming took 5 bases from V and 2 from J, leaving 14 bases between them.

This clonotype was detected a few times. This chain's CDR3 is CASSTIFFPGQGMNTEAFF. As DNA, the CDR3 is TGTGCCAGTAGTACAATTTTTTTCCCGGGACAGGGGATGAACACTGAAGCTTTCTTT. The chain couples TRBV19 to TRBJ1-1; 10 bases match TRBD1. The junction had 14 bases not matched to a gene; V was cut back by 4 bases and J by 0 bases. This CDR3 comprises 19 residues. Germline lookup yields CDR1 LNHDA and CDR2 SQIVND (reference sequence). Complete variable domain (other parts from reference TRBV19 and TRBJ1-1): DGGITQSPKYLFRKEGQNVTLSCEQNLNHDAMYWYRQDPGQGLRLIYYSQIVNDFQKGDIAEGYSVSREKKESFPLTVTSAQKNPTAFYLCASSTIFFPGQGMNTEAFFGQGTRLTVV.

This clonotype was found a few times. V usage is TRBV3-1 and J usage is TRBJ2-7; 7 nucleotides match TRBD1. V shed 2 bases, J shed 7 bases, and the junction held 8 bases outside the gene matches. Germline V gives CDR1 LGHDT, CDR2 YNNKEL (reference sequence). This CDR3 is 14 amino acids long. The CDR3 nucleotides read TGTGCCAGCAGCCAACGGCGAGGGGGCGGGGAGCAGTACTTC. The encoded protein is CASSQRRGGGEQYF.

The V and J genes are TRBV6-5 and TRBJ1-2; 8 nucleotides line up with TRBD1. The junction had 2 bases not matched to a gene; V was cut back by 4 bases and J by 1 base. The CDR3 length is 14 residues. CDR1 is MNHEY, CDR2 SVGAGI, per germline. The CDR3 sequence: CASSSDRGNYGYTF. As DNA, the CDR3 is TGTGCCAGCAGTTCCGACAGGGGTAACTATGGCTACACCTTC.

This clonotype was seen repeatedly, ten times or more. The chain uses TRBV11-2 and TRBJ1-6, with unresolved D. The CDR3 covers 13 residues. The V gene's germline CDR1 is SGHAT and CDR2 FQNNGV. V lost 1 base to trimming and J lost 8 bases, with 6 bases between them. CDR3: CASSLGRDSPLHF. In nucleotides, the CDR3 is TGTGCCAGCAGCTTAGGGCGCGATTCACCCCTCCACTTT.

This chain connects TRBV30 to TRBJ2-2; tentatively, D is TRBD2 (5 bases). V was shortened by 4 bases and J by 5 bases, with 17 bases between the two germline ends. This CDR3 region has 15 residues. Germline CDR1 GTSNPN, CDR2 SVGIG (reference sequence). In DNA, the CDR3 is TGTGCCTGGACCCGGGGTTTGTTTGGGACCGGGGAGCTGTTTTTT. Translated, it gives CAWTRGLFGTGELFF.

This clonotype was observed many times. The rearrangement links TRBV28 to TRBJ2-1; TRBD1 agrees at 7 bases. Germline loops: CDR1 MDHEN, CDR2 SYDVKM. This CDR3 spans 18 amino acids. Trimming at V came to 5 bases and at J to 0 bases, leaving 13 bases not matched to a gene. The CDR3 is CASSPTRQGTTSYNEQFF. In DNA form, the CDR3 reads TGTGCCAGCAGTCCTACCCGACAGGGTACCACCTCCTACAATGAGCAGTTCTTC.

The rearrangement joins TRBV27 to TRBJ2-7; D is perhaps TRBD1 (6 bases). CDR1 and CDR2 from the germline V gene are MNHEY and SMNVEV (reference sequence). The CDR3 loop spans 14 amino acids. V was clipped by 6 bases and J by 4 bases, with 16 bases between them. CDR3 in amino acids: CASSRPGHQYEQYF. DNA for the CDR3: TGTGCCAGCAGCCGACCGGGACACCAGTACGAGCAGTACTTC.

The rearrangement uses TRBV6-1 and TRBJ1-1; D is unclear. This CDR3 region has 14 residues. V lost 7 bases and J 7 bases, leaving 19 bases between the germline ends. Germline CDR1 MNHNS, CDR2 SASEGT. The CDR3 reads CASTVNGGNGEAFF. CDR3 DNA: TGTGCCAGCACCGTGAATGGCGGGAACGGTGAAGCTTTCTTT.

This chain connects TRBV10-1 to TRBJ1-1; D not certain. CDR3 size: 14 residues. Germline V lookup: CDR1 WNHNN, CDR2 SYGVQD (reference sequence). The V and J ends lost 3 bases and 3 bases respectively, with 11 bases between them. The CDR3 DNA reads TGCGCCAGCAGTGACTACAGAGGCTACACTGAAGCTTTCTTT. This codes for CASSDYRGYTEAFF.

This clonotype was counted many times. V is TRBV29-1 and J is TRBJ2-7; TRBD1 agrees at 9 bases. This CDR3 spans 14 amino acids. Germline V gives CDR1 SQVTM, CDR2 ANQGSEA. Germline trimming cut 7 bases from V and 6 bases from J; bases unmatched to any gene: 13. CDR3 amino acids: CSATTGGSSAEQYF. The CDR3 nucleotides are TGCAGCGCAACTACAGGGGGCTCGTCTGCCGAGCAGTACTTC.

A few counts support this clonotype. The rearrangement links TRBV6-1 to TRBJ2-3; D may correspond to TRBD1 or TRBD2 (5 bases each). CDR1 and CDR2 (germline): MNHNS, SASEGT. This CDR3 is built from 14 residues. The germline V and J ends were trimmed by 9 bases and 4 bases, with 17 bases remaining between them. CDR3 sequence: CASAGTQGADTQYF. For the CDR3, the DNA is TGTGCCAGTGCCGGGACCCAAGGCGCAGATACGCAGTATTTT.

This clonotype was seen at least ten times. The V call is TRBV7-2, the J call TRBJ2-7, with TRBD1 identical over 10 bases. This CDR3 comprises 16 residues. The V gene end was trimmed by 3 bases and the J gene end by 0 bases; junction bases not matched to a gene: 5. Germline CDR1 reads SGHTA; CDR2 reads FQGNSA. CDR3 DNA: TGTGCCAGCAGCTTCTCGAGGACAGGGGGCTCCTACGAGCAGTACTTC. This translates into CASSFSRTGGSYEQYF.

CDR3: CAWRTGTSGVNEQFF. DNA of the CDR3: TGTGCCTGGAGGACCGGGACTAGCGGGGTCAATGAGCAGTTCTTC. The genes are TRBV30 and TRBJ2-1; 13 bases agree with TRBD2. CDR3 length: 15 amino acids. Germline loops: CDR1 GTSNPN, CDR2 SVGIG (reference sequence). Trimming at V came to 3 bases and at J to 6 bases, leaving 5 bases not matched to a gene.

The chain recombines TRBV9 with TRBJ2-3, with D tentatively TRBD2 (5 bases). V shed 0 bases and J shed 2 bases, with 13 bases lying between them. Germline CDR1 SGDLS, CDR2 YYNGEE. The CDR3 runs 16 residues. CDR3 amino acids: CASSVGNSAYTDTQYF. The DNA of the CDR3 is TGTGCCAGCAGCGTAGGGAATAGCGCCTACACAGATACGCAGTATTTT.

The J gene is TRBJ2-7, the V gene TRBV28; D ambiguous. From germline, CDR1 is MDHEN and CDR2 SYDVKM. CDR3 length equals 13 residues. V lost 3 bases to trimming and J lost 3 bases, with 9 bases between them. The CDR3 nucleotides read TGTGCCAGCAGTTTGAGCGAAAACTACGAGCAGTACTTC. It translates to CASSLSENYEQYF. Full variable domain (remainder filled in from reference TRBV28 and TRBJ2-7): DVKVTQSSRYLVKRTGEKVFLECVQDMDHENMFWYRQDPGLGLRLIYFSYDVKMKEKGDIPEGYSVSREKKERFSLILESASTNQTSMYLCASSLSENYEQYFGPGTRLTVT.